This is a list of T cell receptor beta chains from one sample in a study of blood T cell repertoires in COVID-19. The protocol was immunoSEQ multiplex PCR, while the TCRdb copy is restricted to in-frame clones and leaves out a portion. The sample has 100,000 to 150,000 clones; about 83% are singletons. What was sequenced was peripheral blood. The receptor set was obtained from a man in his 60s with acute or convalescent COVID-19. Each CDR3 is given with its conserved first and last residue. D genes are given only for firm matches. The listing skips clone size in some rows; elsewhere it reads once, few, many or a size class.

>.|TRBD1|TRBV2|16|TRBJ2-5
TGTGCCAGCAGAGACTCCGGGACAGAACTCCAAGAGACCCAGTACTTC
CASRDSGTELQETQYF
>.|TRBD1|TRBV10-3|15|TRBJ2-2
TGTGCCATCACCCCGGGACAGAGGAACACCGGGGAGCTGTTTTTT
CAITPGQRNTGELFF
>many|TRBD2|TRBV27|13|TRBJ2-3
TGTGCCAGCCAGCGGGAGGGCACAGATACGCAGTATTTT
CASQREGTDTQYF
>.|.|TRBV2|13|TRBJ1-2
TGTGCCACCTCGGGAGGGGCGGGCTATGGCTACACCTTC
CATSGGAGYGYTF
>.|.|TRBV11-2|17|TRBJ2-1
TGTGCCAGCAGGCCCGGAGCGGCGTACAGCTCCTACAATGAGCAGTTCTTC
CASRPGAAYSSYNEQFF
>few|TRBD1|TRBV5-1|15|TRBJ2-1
TGCGCCAGCAGACCACCGGGACAGTTCATCAATGAGCAGTTCTTC
CASRPPGQFINEQFF
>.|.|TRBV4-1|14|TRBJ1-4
TGCGCCAGCAGCTCCGGGACAAGAAATGAAAAACTGTTTTTT
CASSSGTRNEKLFF
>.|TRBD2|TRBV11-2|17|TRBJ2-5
TGTGCCAGCAGCTTAGTCTGGCTAGCGGGAGGCCAAGAGACCCAGTACTTC
CASSLVWLAGGQETQYF
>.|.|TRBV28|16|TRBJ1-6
TGTGCCAGCAGTTTATCCGGGGGGGGACGTAATTCACCCCTCCACTTT
CASSLSGGGRNSPLHF
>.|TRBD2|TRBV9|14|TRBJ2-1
TGTGCCAGCAGCCGTAGCGGGCTCTACAATGAGCAGTTCTTC
CASSRSGLYNEQFF
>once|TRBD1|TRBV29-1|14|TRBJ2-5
TGCAGCGTCCACGGACAGGGGGCTAGAGAGACCCAGTACTTC
CSVHGQGARETQYF
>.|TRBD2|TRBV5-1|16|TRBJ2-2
TGCGCCAGCAGCCCGGAGGTAGCGGGAGCCACCGGGGAGCTGTTTTTT
CASSPEVAGATGELFF
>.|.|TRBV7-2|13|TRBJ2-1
TGTGCCAGCAGCTTAGCTACCTACAATGAGCAGTTCTTC
CASSLATYNEQFF
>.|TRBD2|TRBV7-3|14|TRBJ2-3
TGTGCCAGCAGCTTCGACCGGGGGGAAGATACGCAGTATTTT
CASSFDRGEDTQYF
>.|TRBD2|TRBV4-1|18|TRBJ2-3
TGCGCCAGCAGCCAAGAATTGGGTCAGCGGGGGAACACAGATACGCAGTATTTT
CASSQELGQRGNTDTQYF
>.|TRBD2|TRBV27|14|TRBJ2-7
TGTGCCAGCAAAACTCTAGCGGGAGTCGACGAGCAGTACTTC
CASKTLAGVDEQYF
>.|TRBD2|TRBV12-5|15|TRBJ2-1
TGTGCTAGTGGCAGGACTAGCGGCGCTTACAATGAGCAGTTCTTC
CASGRTSGAYNEQFF
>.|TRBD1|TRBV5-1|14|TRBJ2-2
TGCGCCAGCAGCGGGACAGGGGGCACCGGGGAGCTGTTTTTT
CASSGTGGTGELFF
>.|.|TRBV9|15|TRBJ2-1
TGTGCCAGCAGCGTAGAGGGCCACGCGGGGAATGAGCAGTTCTTC
CASSVEGHAGNEQFF
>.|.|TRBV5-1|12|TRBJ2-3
TGCGCCAGCAGTTTTTCAGGAGATACGCAGTATTTT
CASSFSGDTQYF
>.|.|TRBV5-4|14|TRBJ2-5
TGTGCCAGCAGCTTGCGGGTCAGCGAAGAGACCCAGTACTTC
CASSLRVSEETQYF
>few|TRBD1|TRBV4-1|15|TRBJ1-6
TGCGCCAGCAGCATCCGGGACAGGGACAATTCACCCCTCCACTTT
CASSIRDRDNSPLHF
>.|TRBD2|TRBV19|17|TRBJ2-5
TGTGCCAGTAGTACTCGGCGACTAGCGGGGGGCGGGGAGACCCAGTACTTC
CASSTRRLAGGGETQYF
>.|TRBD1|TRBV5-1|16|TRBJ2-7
TGCGCCAGCAGCGCCATAAACAGGGGAGCCTCCTACGAGCAGTACTTC
CASSAINRGASYEQYF
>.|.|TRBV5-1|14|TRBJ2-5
TGCGCCAGCTCAGGGGCTCGGGTAGGAGAGACCCAGTACTTC
CASSGARVGETQYF
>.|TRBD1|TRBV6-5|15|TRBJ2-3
TGTGCCAGCAGGGACAGGGCGGGGAGCACAGATACGCAGTATTTT
CASRDRAGSTDTQYF
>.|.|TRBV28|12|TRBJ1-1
TGTGCCAGCAGTGGGAGGCACACTGAAGCTTTCTTT
CASSGRHTEAFF
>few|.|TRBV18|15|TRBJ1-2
TGTGCCAGCTCACCACCCTCAGGAATTGGCTATGGCTACACCTTC
CASSPPSGIGYGYTF
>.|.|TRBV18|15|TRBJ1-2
TGTGCCAGCTCACCGACGACAGGCCCAGGCTATGGCTACACCTTC
CASSPTTGPGYGYTF
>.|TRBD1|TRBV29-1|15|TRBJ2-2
TGCAGCGTAGATACAGGGGGCCGGGGCACCGGGGAGCTGTTTTTT
CSVDTGGRGTGELFF
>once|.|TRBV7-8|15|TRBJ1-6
TGTGCCAGCAGCCATTACACAACGAGGAATTCACCCCTCCACTTT
CASSHYTTRNSPLHF
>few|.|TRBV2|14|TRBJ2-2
TGTGCCAGCAGGACCCAGGGATCAACCGGGGAGCTGTTTTTT
CASRTQGSTGELFF
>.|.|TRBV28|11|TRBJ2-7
TGTGCCAGCAGCCAGGGACTTGGGCAGTACTTC
CASSQGLGQYF
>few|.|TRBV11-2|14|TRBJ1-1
TGTGCCAGCAGCTTAGGTGTTATGAACACTGAAGCTTTCTTT
CASSLGVMNTEAFF
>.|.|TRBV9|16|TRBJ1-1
TGTGCCAGCAGCTCCCGAGAGACGACAGGGAACACTGAAGCTTTCTTT
CASSSRETTGNTEAFF
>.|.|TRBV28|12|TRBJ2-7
TGTGCCAGCAAGGACACCCGTTACGAGCAGTACTTC
CASKDTRYEQYF
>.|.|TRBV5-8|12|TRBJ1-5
TGTGCCAGCAGCCAACGGGGACAGCCCCAGCATTTT
CASSQRGQPQHF
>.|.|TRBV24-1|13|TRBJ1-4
TGTGCCACCAGTGATTGGTCCGGTGAAAAACTGTTTTTT
CATSDWSGEKLFF
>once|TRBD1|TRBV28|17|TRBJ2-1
TGTGCCAGCAGTCTAATCTTGACAGGGGATGTGTACAATGAGCAGTTCTTC
CASSLILTGDVYNEQFF
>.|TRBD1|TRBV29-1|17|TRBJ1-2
TGCAGCGTTGGGGACAACCACGACAGGGGAGGGACATATGGCTACACCTTC
CSVGDNHDRGGTYGYTF
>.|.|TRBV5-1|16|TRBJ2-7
TGCGCCAGCAGCTTGGCTCGAGCTAGCGCGACCTACGAGCAGTACTTC
CASSLARASATYEQYF
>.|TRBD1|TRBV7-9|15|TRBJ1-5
TGTGCCAGCAGCCTGGGGCAGGGGGTCAATCAGCCCCAGCATTTT
CASSLGQGVNQPQHF
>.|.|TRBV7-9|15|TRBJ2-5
TGTGCCAGCAGCCCCCCCCAGGGGCTAGGGGAGACCCAGTACTTC
CASSPPQGLGETQYF
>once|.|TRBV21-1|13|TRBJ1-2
TGTGCCAGCAAACGGACAGGGGGCTATGGCTACACCTTC
CASKRTGGYGYTF
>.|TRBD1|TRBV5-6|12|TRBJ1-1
TGTGCCAGCAGCTCAGACAGGGAAGGAGCTTTCTTT
CASSSDREGAFF
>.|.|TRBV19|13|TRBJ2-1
TGTGCCAGTAGCCCCGACAGCCTGAATGAGCAGTTCTTC
CASSPDSLNEQFF
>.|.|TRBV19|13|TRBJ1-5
TGTGCCAGTAGGGTGGCAGTTAATCAGCCCCAGCATTTT
CASRVAVNQPQHF
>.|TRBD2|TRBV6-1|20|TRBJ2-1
TGTGCCAGCAGTGAAGCGCTTCTAGGTGAGGGCGGGAGAAGGTTCAATGAGCAGTTCTTC
CASSEALLGEGGRRFNEQFF
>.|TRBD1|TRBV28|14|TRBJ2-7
TGTGCCAGCAGTCGGCGGACAGGGGTGTACGAGCAGTACTTC
CASSRRTGVYEQYF
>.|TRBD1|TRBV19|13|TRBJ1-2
TGTGCCAGTAGCCGACAGGGGAACTATGGCTACACCTTC
CASSRQGNYGYTF
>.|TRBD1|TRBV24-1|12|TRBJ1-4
TGTGCCACCAGTGCGACAGGGGGAAAACTGTTTTTT
CATSATGGKLFF
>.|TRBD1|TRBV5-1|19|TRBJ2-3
TGCGCCAGCAGCTTGGTATGGACAGGGGCCCCCGTAAACACAGATACGCAGTATTTT
CASSLVWTGAPVNTDTQYF
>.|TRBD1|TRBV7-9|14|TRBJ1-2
TGTGCCAGCAGCTTGGACAGGGGGCGAGAAGGCTACACCTTC
CASSLDRGREGYTF
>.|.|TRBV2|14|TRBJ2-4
TGTGCCAGCACTTCCGGGAGCTGGGGCAACATTCAGTACTTC
CASTSGSWGNIQYF
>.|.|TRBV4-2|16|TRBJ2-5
TGTGCCAGCAGTGGGGGGTCGGCGGACGGGCCAGAGACCCAGTACTTC
CASSGGSADGPETQYF
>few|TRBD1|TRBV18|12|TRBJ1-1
TGTGCCAGCTCATCGGACAGGGAGAACGCTTTCTTT
CASSSDRENAFF
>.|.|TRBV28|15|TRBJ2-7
TGTGCCAGCACCGGGGAATTAACATCATACTGGGAGCAGTACTTC
CASTGELTSYWEQYF
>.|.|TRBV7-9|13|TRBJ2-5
TGTGCCAGCAGCCAGTATCTTGAAGAGACCCAGTACTTC
CASSQYLEETQYF
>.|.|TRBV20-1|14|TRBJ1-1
TGCAGTGCTAGTCCCGACAGCCTGAACACTGAAGCTTTCTTT
CSASPDSLNTEAFF
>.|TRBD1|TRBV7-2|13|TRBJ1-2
TGTGCCAGCAGCTTAGCAGGGGGCACTGGCTACACCTTC
CASSLAGGTGYTF